These 21 T cell receptor beta chains share one sample of origin, sequenced in a study of post-analysis software for immune sequencing data. Their cognate antigens are unknown. Whole-study results and caveats: TRBV5-6, TRBV5-1 and TRBV20-1 were among several TRBV segments more frequent in patients than controls.

Unique molecular identifiers were present in the TCR beta cDNA libraries. TCRdb passed the PCR reads through MiXCR, listing each CDR3 protein once. The table lists about 540,000 distinct CDR3 sequences, under 40% of them singletons, with around 5.9% in the top ten. The sequencing input was blood. The source of these receptors is a girl aged 2 to 17 with multiple sclerosis.

Concerning this clonotype: One end of the junction is discordant with germline, which a read error may explain. This sequence joins TRBV29-1 and TRBJ1-1, with D perhaps TRBD1 (6 bases). The CDR3 runs 15 residues. Per germline, CDR1 SQVTM and CDR2 ANQGSEA. The CDR3 loop reads CGVDQDSQRDTEAFF. CDR3 bases: TGCGGCGTCGACCAGGACAGCCAACGAGACACTGAAGCTTTCTTT.

The J gene is TRBJ2-5, the V gene TRBV9; the match to TRBD2 covers 10 bases. The CDR3 runs 20 residues. Germline V CDR1 and CDR2: SGDLS, YYNGEE. The V and J ends lost 4 bases and 5 bases, in that order; junction bases with no gene match: 23. Here the CDR3 reads CASSPRVVSGGADNGETQYF. CDR3 coding DNA: TGTGCCAGCAGCCCACGAGTGGTCAGCGGGGGGGCCGATAACGGGGAGACCCAGTACTTC.

This clonotype was seen more than once but under ten times. V gene TRBV29-1 combines with J gene TRBJ2-1; D possibly corresponds to TRBD1 (6 bases). Germline values: CDR1 SQVTM, CDR2 ANQGSEA. The CDR3 loop spans 15 amino acids. Deletions cut 0 bases from V and 8 bases from J, with 17 bases between. The CDR3 protein is CSVEEVPGEVHEQFF. CDR3 coding DNA: TGCAGCGTTGAAGAGGTACCAGGGGAAGTTCATGAGCAGTTCTTC.

This clonotype was counted many times. The chain couples TRBV29-1 to TRBJ2-3, with D tentatively TRBD2 (5 bases). The length of the CDR3 is 13 residues. Trimming removed 6 bases from V and 1 base from J, with 11 bases in between. Germline CDR1 reads SQVTM; CDR2 reads ANQGSEA. The CDR3 spells CSVDYPRTDTQYF. In nucleotides, the CDR3 is TGCAGCGTCGACTACCCCCGCACAGATACGCAGTATTTT.

The chain employs TRBV29-1 and TRBJ1-2; 8 bases line up with TRBD1. Germline loops: CDR1 SQVTM, CDR2 ANQGSEA. The V segment lost 3 bases and the J segment 4 bases; nucleotides outside the gene matches: 10. The length of the CDR3 is 15 residues. CDR3 sequence (DNA): TGCAGCGTTGAGGTCGGGACAGGAGGGGGCTATGGCTACACCTTC. It translates to CSVEVGTGGGYGYTF.

The chain joins TRBV25-1 to TRBJ2-5, with 9 bases lining up with TRBD1. The CDR3 is 17 residues long. With 3 bases clipped from V and 8 bases from J, the junction kept 16 bases outside the gene matches. The germline V gene has CDR1 MGHDK and CDR2 SYGVNS. The CDR3 sequence is CASSDPGQGQLTSTQYF. The CDR3 DNA reads as TGTGCCAGCAGTGACCCCGGACAGGGGCAACTAACTAGCACCCAGTACTTC.

This clonotype was counted between two and nine times. An end of the junction does not agree with germline; a read error may underlie this. V is TRBV29-1 and J is TRBJ2-2; a possible D gene is TRBD1 (6 bases). Germline CDR1 reads SQVTM; CDR2 reads ANQGSEA. This CDR3 region has 15 residues. This chain's CDR3 is CSAKRSQGNTGERFF. For the CDR3, the DNA is TGCAGCGCCAAGAGGTCACAGGGCAACACCGGGGAGCGGTTTTTT.

This clonotype was seen only a few times. The genes are TRBV7-9 and TRBJ2-1; 10 bases fit TRBD2. This CDR3 is built from 16 residues. The germline CDR1 and CDR2 sequences are SEHNR and FQNEAQ (reference sequence). The trim removed 5 bases at V and 4 bases at J, leaving 8 bases unmatched. The CDR3 DNA reads as TGTGCCAGCAGCCCATCTAGCGGGGGCGGGTACAATGAGCAGTTCTTC. Its translation is CASSPSSGGGYNEQFF.

This chain connects TRBV5-1 to TRBJ2-3, with TRBD2 identical over 10 bases. Germline loops: CDR1 SGHRS, CDR2 YFSETQ. The CDR3 totals 15 residues. After removal of 4 bases from V and 6 bases from J, the junction contained 8 bases not matched to a gene. The CDR3 nucleotides read TGCGCCAGCAGCCTAGCGGGGGACCCACCGGATACGCAGTATTTT. Its protein product is CASSLAGDPPDTQYF.

In its sample, this clonotype was seen a few times. This chain links TRBV7-9 with TRBJ1-1; D ambiguous. Germline CDR1 SEHNR, CDR2 FQNEAQ (reference sequence). Trimming removed 3 bases at V and 3 bases at J, with 8 bases between. The CDR3 has 13 residues. CDR3 amino acids: CASSFWEHTEAFF. The CDR3, as DNA: TGTGCCAGCAGCTTCTGGGAACACACTGAAGCTTTCTTT. Full variable domain (rest looked up from reference TRBV7-9 and TRBJ1-1): DTGVSQNPRHKITKRGQNVTFRCDPISEHNRLYWYRQTLGQGPEFLTYFQNEAQLEKSRLLSDRFSAERPKGSFSTLEIQRTEQGDSAMYLCASSFWEHTEAFFGQGTRLTVV.

This chain connects TRBV20-1 to TRBJ1-2; D is unresolved. Germline CDR1 DFQATT, CDR2 SNEGSKA (reference sequence). The length of the CDR3 is 9 residues. The CDR3 DNA follows: TGCAACGCTATAGGTGGCTACACCTTC. The encoded protein is CNAIGGYTF.

The chain recombines TRBV6-1 with TRBJ2-4; a possible D gene is TRBD2 (6 bases). The germline V gene has CDR1 MNHNS and CDR2 SASEGT. This CDR3 spans 15 amino acids. Deletions cut 4 bases from V and 8 bases from J, with 18 bases between. The CDR3 reads CASSALGGESYIQYF. The DNA of the CDR3 is TGTGCCAGCAGTGCCTTGGGGGGAGAATCATACATTCAGTACTTC.

This clonotype was counted a few times. V gene TRBV20-1 combines with J gene TRBJ2-1; D remains unclear. The CDR3 is made up of 13 amino acids. Deletions cut 0 bases from V and 6 bases from J, with 9 bases between. The germline gives CDR1 DFQATT, CDR2 SNEGSKA (reference sequence). CDR3 nucleotide sequence: TGCAGTGCTAGAGATCTAACTGGCAATGAGCAGTTCTTC. Its protein product is CSARDLTGNEQFF.

This clonotype has just a few counts. The chain uses TRBV3-1 and TRBJ2-5; 10 nucleotides align to TRBD1. The CDR3 loop spans 14 amino acids. After removal of 1 base from V and 7 bases from J, the junction contained 3 bases not matched to a gene. CDR1 is LGHDT and CDR2 is YNNKEL in the germline V gene (reference sequence). The CDR3 DNA is TGTGCCAGCAGCCAAGGGACAGGGGGGGGGACCCAGTACTTC. It translates to CASSQGTGGGTQYF.

This clonotype has just one count. The V gene is TRBV12-3 or TRBV12-4, the J gene TRBJ1-2; D possibly corresponds to TRBD1 (6 bases). Deletions cut 5 bases from V and 5 bases from J, with 15 bases between. The length of the CDR3 is 14 residues. The CDR3 here is CASSTPDSFYGYTF. The DNA for the CDR3 is TGTGCCAGCAGTACCCCGGACAGTTTTTATGGCTACACCTTC.

The rearrangement uses TRBV6-5 and TRBJ1-5, with TRBD1 identical over 8 bases. The CDR3 has 15 amino acids. J lost 7 bases, V lost 5 bases, and 10 bases had no gene match. CDR1 and CDR2 from the germline V gene are MNHEY and SVGAGI. CDR3 amino acids: CASSPDRGVDQPQHF. The CDR3 coding sequence is TGTGCCAGCAGTCCAGACAGGGGTGTGGACCAGCCCCAGCATTTT.

This sequence joins TRBV7-6 and TRBJ1-4, with 9 bases identical to TRBD1. CDR3 length: 16 amino acids. CDR1 is SGHVS, CDR2 FNYEAQ, per germline. The ends lost 0 bases at V and 5 bases at J; junction bases unmatched: 4. The CDR3 sequence is CASSLAEGQGNEKLFF. The DNA of the CDR3 is TGTGCCAGCAGCTTAGCGGAGGGACAGGGAAATGAAAAACTGTTTTTT.

CDR3 loop: CSARPGVGYGYTF. CDR3 coding DNA: TGCAGTGCTAGACCGGGGGTAGGGTATGGCTACACCTTC. The genes are TRBV20-1 and TRBJ1-2; TRBD1 is a possible D gene (5 bases). This CDR3 has 13 amino acids. The germline gives CDR1 DFQATT, CDR2 SNEGSKA (reference sequence). V was shortened by 2 bases and J by 5 bases, with 12 bases between the two germline ends.

The chain joins TRBV5-1 to TRBJ2-3; maybe TRBD2 (6 bases). Germline V gene data show CDR1 as SGHRS and CDR2 as YFSETQ. CDR3 size: 14 residues. V was clipped by 7 bases and J by 2 bases, with 14 bases between them. The CDR3 region has the DNA TGCGCCAGCTTTCTGGGGGACTTCACAGATACGCAGTATTTT. This codes for CASFLGDFTDTQYF.

In its sample, this clonotype was seen a few times. One end of the junction is discordant with germline, which a read error may explain. The V gene is TRBV12-3 or TRBV12-4, the J gene TRBJ2-5; no firm D call. CDR3 length: 13 residues. The CDR3 spells CAGSRYTVETQYF. DNA of the CDR3: TGTGCCGGCAGTCGTTATACGGTGGAGACCCAGTACTTC.

The sample holds a few counts of this clonotype. The chain is built from TRBV20-1 and TRBJ2-6, with 10 bases fitting TRBD1. Germline CDR1 is DFQATT and CDR2 is SNEGSKA (reference sequence). The V gene end was trimmed by 6 bases and the J gene end by 1 base; junction bases not matched to a gene: 6. The CDR3 runs 16 residues. The CDR3 reads CSARGQGVSGANVLTF. CDR3 sequence (DNA): TGCAGTGCCCGAGGACAGGGGGTTTCTGGGGCCAACGTCCTGACTTTC.